These 15 T cell receptor beta chains were sequenced from one sample in a study of T cell changes during pregnancy in multiple sclerosis. Measured with immunoSEQ multiplex PCR; TCRdb has only the in-frame clones, and not every one. The table has tens of thousands of clones, approximately 91% seen once. This specimen was CD4+ T cells from peripheral blood mononuclear cells, taken in the third trimester of pregnancy. Every receptor here comes from a female donor with multiple sclerosis, enrolled in a pregnancy study.

V and J are TRBV5-1 and TRBJ2-5; TRBD1 might be the D (7 bases). The CDR3 has 14 residues. The germline V gene has CDR1 SGHRS and CDR2 YFSETQ. Trimming pared 5 bases from V and 2 bases from J, leaving 13 bases between. As DNA, the CDR3 is TGCGCCAGCAGACAACAGGGGACTCAAGAGACCCAGTACTTC. Translating it yields CASRQQGTQETQYF.

This sequence joins TRBV25-1 and TRBJ2-1; perhaps TRBD1 as D (5 bases). V was pared by 2 bases and J by 4 bases, with 12 bases between. The CDR3 loop spans 15 amino acids. Per the germline V gene, CDR1 is MGHDK and CDR2 is SYGVNS. CDR3 bases: TGTGCCAGCAGTGAAGGGCAGGGTTTTTACAATGAGCAGTTCTTC. It translates to CASSEGQGFYNEQFF. Using reference TRBV25-1 and TRBJ2-1 for the parts outside the CDR3, the full variable domain is EADIYQTPRYLVIGTGKKITLECSQTMGHDKMYWYQQDPGMELHLIHYSYGVNSTEKGDLSSESTVSRIRTEHFPLTLESARPSHTSQYLCASSEGQGFYNEQFFGPGTRLTVL.

This chain connects TRBV19 to TRBJ1-1; TRBD1 might be the D (6 bases). The CDR3 runs to 16 residues. CDR1 is LNHDA and CDR2 is SQIVND in the germline V gene (reference sequence). Trimming cost V 4 bases and J 4 bases, with 19 bases left between them. The CDR3 spells CASSTPPQGHSTEAFF. In DNA, the CDR3 is TGTGCCAGTAGTACCCCACCACAGGGTCATAGCACTGAAGCTTTCTTT.

The chain links TRBV7-2 to TRBJ2-7, with 10 bases that match TRBD1. Trimming cost V 1 base and J 6 bases; bases outside gene matches: 3. The CDR3 is 14 amino acids. Germline loops: CDR1 SGHTA, CDR2 FQGNSA. This chain's CDR3 is CASSLGDRGFEQYF. Written as DNA, the CDR3 is TGTGCCAGCAGCTTAGGGGACAGGGGTTTCGAGCAGTACTTC.

This sequence joins TRBV19 and TRBJ1-1, with TRBD1 matching over 8 bases. The trim removed 3 bases at V and 4 bases at J, leaving 13 bases unmatched. This CDR3 is 17 amino acids long. Per germline, CDR1 LNHDA and CDR2 SQIVND (reference sequence). CDR3 in amino acids: CASSIPRTRTGSTEAFF. The CDR3 coding sequence is TGTGCCAGTAGTATTCCTCGGACCAGGACAGGGAGCACTGAAGCTTTCTTT.

The chain is built from TRBV5-4 and TRBJ2-6; 12 positions agree with TRBD2. The germline V gene encodes CDR1 SGHNT and CDR2 YYREEE (reference sequence). The CDR3 is 18 amino acids. J lost 1 base, V lost 3 bases, and 5 bases had no gene match. CDR3 region: CASSSLAGGTSGANVLTF. The DNA for the CDR3 is TGTGCCAGCAGCTCCCTAGCGGGGGGGACATCTGGGGCCAACGTCCTGACTTTC.

The V and J genes are TRBV11-3 and TRBJ2-3, with 8 bases aligning to TRBD1. The germline CDR1 and CDR2 sequences are SGHNT and YENEEA. J gave up 2 bases and V 5 bases, and 12 bases lay outside the gene matches. The length of the CDR3 is 17 residues. The CDR3 DNA is TGTGCCAGCAGCCCGAACGGCCAGGGGGCGATCACAGATACGCAGTATTTT. Translation: CASSPNGQGAITDTQYF.

The chain couples TRBV9 to TRBJ1-6; the match to TRBD1 covers 7 bases. With V trimmed by 2 bases and J by 10 bases, 6 bases remained unmatched. CDR3 size: 14 residues. Germline V gene data show CDR1 as SGDLS and CDR2 as YYNGEE. CDR3 DNA sequence: TGTGCCAGCAGCGTTACAGGGGTCGTCTCACCCCTCCACTTT. It encodes CASSVTGVVSPLHF.

J is TRBJ2-1 and V is TRBV19; D possibly corresponds to TRBD2 (6 bases). Germline CDR1 LNHDA, CDR2 SQIVND (reference sequence). This CDR3 is built from 15 residues. V was pared by 3 bases and J by 1 base, with 10 bases between. The CDR3 protein is CASSILTSSYNEQFF. The CDR3 DNA reads TGTGCCAGTAGTATTCTGACTAGTTCCTACAATGAGCAGTTCTTC.

The genes are TRBV28 and TRBJ1-2; D unresolved. CDR1 is MDHEN and CDR2 is SYDVKM in the germline V gene. Trimming took 7 bases from V and 3 from J, leaving 18 bases between them. The CDR3 consists of 15 residues. Written as DNA, the CDR3 is TGTGCCAGCATCCCCGGCGGCCGCTTGGACTATGGCTACACCTTC. Translated, it gives CASIPGGRLDYGYTF.

The rearrangement links TRBV5-1 to TRBJ1-1, with TRBD1 identical over 7 bases. CDR1 is SGHRS, CDR2 YFSETQ, per germline. Losses at the gene ends were 0 bases for V and 10 bases for J; bases not matched to a gene: 6. The CDR3 is made up of 13 amino acids. The CDR3 coding sequence is TGCGCCAGCAGCTTGGATCGCAGGGGGAGAGCTTTCTTT. Protein product: CASSLDRRGRAFF.

The chain carries TRBV5-1 and TRBJ2-1, with TRBD2 matching 7 bases. The junction had 13 bases not matched to a gene; V was cut back by 5 bases and J by 5 bases. This CDR3 spans 16 amino acids. The V gene's germline CDR1 is SGHRS and CDR2 YFSETQ. The CDR3 DNA sequence: TGCGCCAGCAGGCCGGGAGGAGGTCTAGGTAACAATGAGCAGTTCTTC. It is translated as CASRPGGGLGNNEQFF.

The rearrangement joins TRBV5-6 to TRBJ1-6; D is perhaps TRBD1 (5 bases). Trimming pared 3 bases from V and 13 bases from J, leaving 17 bases between. Germline V CDR1 and CDR2: SGHDT, YYEEEE. This CDR3 is built from 14 residues. The CDR3 here is CASSSPGLTAPLHF. DNA of the CDR3: TGTGCCAGCAGCTCCCCGGGACTGACTGCCCCCCTCCACTTT.

The J gene is TRBJ2-7, the V gene TRBV30; perhaps TRBD1 as D (7 bases). CDR1 is GTSNPN and CDR2 is SVGIG in the germline V gene (reference sequence). Trimming removed 3 bases at V and 2 bases at J, with 14 bases between. This CDR3 is 14 amino acids long. The CDR3 bases are TGTGCCTGGAGACAGACAGGGAGGCCCTACGAGCAGTACTTC. Protein sequence: CAWRQTGRPYEQYF.

The chain recombines TRBV5-1 with TRBJ2-7; 7 positions agree with TRBD2. Germline V lookup: CDR1 SGHRS, CDR2 YFSETQ. This CDR3 contains 14 residues. V lost 4 bases to trimming and J lost 1 base; unmatched junction nucleotides: 5. The CDR3 protein is CASSPLAVSYEQYF. CDR3 nucleotides: TGCGCCAGCAGCCCCCTAGCGGTGTCCTACGAGCAGTACTTC.